This TCR beta chain was recorded in a study of T cells in Graves' hyperthyroidism and ophthalmopathy. Amplification yielded TCR beta CDR3 regions, with RNA transcripts as the source. The HTBI primer set drove a first-round RT-PCR of the TCR CDR3. MiXCR, applied by TCRdb to the multiplex PCR reads, yields one record per CDR3 protein. The profile covers hundreds of thousands of distinct CDR3 sequences, with 19% appearing a single time and 3.7% taken by the ten largest. This clonotype has a count of ten or more. With 10 bases removed from V and 3 bases from J, the gap between germline ends came to 9 bases. CDR1 MDHEN and CDR2 SYDVKM come from the germline V gene. The CDR3 consists of 11 residues.

The sequencing input was blood. J is TRBJ1-2 and V is TRBV28; D is possibly TRBD1 (5 bases). The sequence came from a woman between 18 and 30 years old with Graves' hyperthyroidism. The CDR3 sequence: CATEGDYGYTF. The CDR3 DNA is TGTGCCACCGAAGGGGACTATGGCTACACCTTC.